Following are 10 T cell receptor beta chains from one sample sequenced in a study of beta chain features in type 1 diabetes. The study's findings and limits: Within each of all four CD4+ subsets, Type 1 diabetes patients had TCRB CDR3s that were moderately but significantly shorter.

Expressed TCRB transcripts got sequenced, as all isolated RNA was reverse transcribed. Libraries were prepared by immunoSEQ multiplex PCR; TCRdb keeps only in-frame clonotypes and omits some of them. The table includes around 310,000 clones, about 13% detected once. For these receptors, no antigen is known. The source material was naive CD4+ T cells from blood. These receptor sequences come from a young woman with type 1 diabetes.

In this sample, this clone turned up a few times. The chain employs TRBV28 and TRBJ1-1; 7 bases match TRBD1. With 5 bases clipped from V and 0 bases from J, the junction kept 9 bases outside the gene matches. Germline CDR1 is MDHEN and CDR2 is SYDVKM. CDR3 length: 16 amino acids. The CDR3 nucleotides are TGTGCCAGCAGTCTAGCCTCGGGACAGATGAACACTGAAGCTTTCTTT. Translating gives CASSLASGQMNTEAFF.

The chain carries TRBV5-1 and TRBJ2-3; 12 bases agree with TRBD2. Germline V gene data show CDR1 as SGHRS and CDR2 as YFSETQ. The CDR3 is 15 residues long. V dropped 9 bases and J dropped 7; count of bases not matched to a gene: 12. The CDR3 bases are TGCGCCACACAGAGGACTAGCGGGATAGAAAATACGCAGTATTTT. Its protein product is CATQRTSGIENTQYF.

The gene calls are TRBV5-1 and TRBJ2-7, with TRBD1 matching over 7 bases. The germline V gene has CDR1 SGHRS and CDR2 YFSETQ. The CDR3 spans 15 residues. V was clipped by 0 bases and J by 1 base; unmatched bases: 4. The chain's CDR3 is CASSLAGDSSYEQYF. The CDR3 nucleotides read TGCGCCAGCAGCTTGGCCGGGGACAGTTCCTACGAGCAGTACTTC.

This clone was seen a handful of times. The chain joins TRBV2 to TRBJ2-1; D perhaps matches TRBD1 (5 bases). CDR3 size: 15 residues. Germline V gives CDR1 SNHLY, CDR2 FYNNEI. The germline V and J ends were trimmed by 3 bases and 0 bases, with 9 bases remaining between them. The DNA of the CDR3 is TGTGCCAGCAGTGATCAGGGTTACTCCTACAATGAGCAGTTCTTC. It yields the protein CASSDQGYSYNEQFF.

V is TRBV5-1 and J is TRBJ2-7, with D possibly being TRBD2 (6 bases). Trimming removed 0 bases from V and 6 bases from J, with 19 bases in between. From germline, CDR1 is SGHRS and CDR2 YFSETQ. The CDR3 is 16 amino acids. DNA of the CDR3: TGCGCCAGCAGCTTGGTGGGGGACCGACTAGTCGGCGAGCAGTACTTC. Protein product: CASSLVGDRLVGEQYF.

The chain links TRBV18 to TRBJ1-5; 7 nucleotides agree with TRBD1. The V segment lost 4 bases and the J segment 5 bases; nucleotides outside the gene matches: 8. Germline V gives CDR1 KGHSH, CDR2 LQKENI. This CDR3 contains 15 residues. CDR3 in amino acids: CASSLPGQHHQPQHF. The CDR3 nucleotides read TGTGCCAGCTCACTGCCGGGACAGCACCATCAGCCCCAGCATTTT. The full variable domain, with the rest looked up from reference TRBV18 and TRBJ1-5, is NAGVMQNPRHLVRRRGQEARLRCSPMKGHSHVYWYRQLPEEGLKFMVYLQKENIIDESGMPKERFSAEFPKEGPSILRIQQVVRGDSAAYFCASSLPGQHHQPQHFGDGTRLSIL.

V gene TRBV11-3 combines with J gene TRBJ2-1; 8 bases fit TRBD2. CDR3 size: 15 residues. Germline CDR1 reads SGHNT; CDR2 reads YENEEA. The trim removed 11 bases at V and 1 base at J, leaving 10 bases unmatched. The CDR3 nucleotides read TGTGCCGTAGCTAACCGGGGGGGGTCCTACAATGAGCAGTTCTTC. The encoded protein is CAVANRGGSYNEQFF.

The chain employs TRBV11-3 and TRBJ2-7; the D is unclear. V was trimmed by 8 bases and J by 9 bases, leaving 17 bases between them. The CDR3 is 12 amino acids. Germline values: CDR1 SGHNT, CDR2 YENEEA. The CDR3 region has the DNA TGTGCCAGCGGAGACTCTTTCCGCCGGCAGTACGTC. This gives the protein CASGDSFRRQYV.

This chain joins TRBV30 and TRBJ1-2; D gene uncertain. V shed 0 bases and J shed 7 bases, with 6 bases lying between them. The CDR3 contains 11 residues. Germline loops: CDR1 GTSNPN, CDR2 SVGIG (reference sequence). CDR3 sequence: CAWSVSVGYTF. The CDR3 DNA reads as TGTGCCTGGAGTGTATCCGTTGGCTACACCTTC.

The CDR3, as DNA: TGTGCCAGCAGCGTAGACAGTTTGAGGGTCCAGTACTTC. Protein: CASSVDSLRVQYF. The rearrangement uses TRBV9 and TRBJ2-5; a weak D match, TRBD2 (5 bases). Germline V gene sequence: CDR1 SGDLS, CDR2 YYNGEE. The CDR3 spans 13 residues. Trimming cost V 0 bases and J 10 bases, with 13 bases left between them.